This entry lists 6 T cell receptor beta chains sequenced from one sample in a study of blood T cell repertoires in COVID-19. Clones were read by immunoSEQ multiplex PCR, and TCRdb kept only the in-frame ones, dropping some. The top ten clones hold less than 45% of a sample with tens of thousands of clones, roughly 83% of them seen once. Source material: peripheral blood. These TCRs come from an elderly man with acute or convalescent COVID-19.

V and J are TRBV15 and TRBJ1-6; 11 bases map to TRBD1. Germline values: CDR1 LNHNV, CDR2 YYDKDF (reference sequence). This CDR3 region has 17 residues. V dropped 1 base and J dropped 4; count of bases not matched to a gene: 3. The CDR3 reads CATSRVWDRGYNSPLHF. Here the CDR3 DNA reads TGTGCCACCAGCAGAGTATGGGACAGGGGGTATAATTCACCCCTCCACTTT.

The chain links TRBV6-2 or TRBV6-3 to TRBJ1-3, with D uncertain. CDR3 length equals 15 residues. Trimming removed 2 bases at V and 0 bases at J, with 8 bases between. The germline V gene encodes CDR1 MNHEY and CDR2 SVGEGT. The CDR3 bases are TGTGCCAGCAGTTACCAACAGCTCTCTGGAAACACCATATATTTT. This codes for CASSYQQLSGNTIYF.

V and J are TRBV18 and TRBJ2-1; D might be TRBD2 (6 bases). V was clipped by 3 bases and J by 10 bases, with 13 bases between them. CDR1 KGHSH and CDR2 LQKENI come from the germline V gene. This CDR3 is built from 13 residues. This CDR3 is CASSPGTSKEQFF. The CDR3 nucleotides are TGTGCCAGCTCACCCGGGACTTCTAAGGAGCAGTTCTTC.

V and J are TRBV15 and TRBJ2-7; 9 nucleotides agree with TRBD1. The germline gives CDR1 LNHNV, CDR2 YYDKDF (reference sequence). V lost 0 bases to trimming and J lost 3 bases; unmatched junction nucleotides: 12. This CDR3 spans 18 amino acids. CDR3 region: CATSRDQRIGQGHYEQYF. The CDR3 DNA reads TGTGCCACCAGCAGAGATCAACGAATAGGACAGGGGCACTACGAGCAGTACTTC.

Written as DNA, the CDR3 is TGTGCCAGCAGTTTACAAGCGGGAAAAAGATCTGGGGCCAACGTCCTGACTTTC. This codes for CASSLQAGKRSGANVLTF. The chain carries TRBV28 and TRBJ2-6; 7 bases agree with TRBD2. The V segment lost 2 bases and the J segment 1 base; nucleotides outside the gene matches: 8. The CDR3 extends over 18 amino acids. CDR1 and CDR2 (germline): MDHEN, SYDVKM.

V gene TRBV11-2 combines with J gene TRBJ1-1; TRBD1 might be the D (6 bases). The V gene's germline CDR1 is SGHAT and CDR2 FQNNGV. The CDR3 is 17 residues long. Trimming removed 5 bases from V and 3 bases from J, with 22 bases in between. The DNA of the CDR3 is TGTGCCAGCAGCCAGGACAGTTGGGGGATCCCGGACACTGAAGCTTTCTTT. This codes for CASSQDSWGIPDTEAFF.